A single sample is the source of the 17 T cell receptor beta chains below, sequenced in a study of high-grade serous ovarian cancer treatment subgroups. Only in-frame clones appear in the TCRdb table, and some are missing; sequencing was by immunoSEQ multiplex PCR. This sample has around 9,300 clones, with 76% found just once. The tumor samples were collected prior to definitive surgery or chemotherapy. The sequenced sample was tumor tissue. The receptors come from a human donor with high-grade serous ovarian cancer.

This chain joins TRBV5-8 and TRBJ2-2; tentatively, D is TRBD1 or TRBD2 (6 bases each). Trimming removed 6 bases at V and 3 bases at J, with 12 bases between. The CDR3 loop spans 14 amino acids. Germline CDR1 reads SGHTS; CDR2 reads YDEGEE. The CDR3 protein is CASIWGADTGELFF. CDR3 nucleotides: TGTGCCAGCATCTGGGGGGCTGACACCGGGGAGCTGTTTTTT.

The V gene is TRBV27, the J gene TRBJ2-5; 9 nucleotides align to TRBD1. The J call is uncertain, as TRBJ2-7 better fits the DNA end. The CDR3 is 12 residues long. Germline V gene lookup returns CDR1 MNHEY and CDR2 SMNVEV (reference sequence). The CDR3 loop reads CASSQGQGEQYF. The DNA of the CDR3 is TGTGCCAGCAGTCAGGGACAGGGCGAGCAGTACTTC.

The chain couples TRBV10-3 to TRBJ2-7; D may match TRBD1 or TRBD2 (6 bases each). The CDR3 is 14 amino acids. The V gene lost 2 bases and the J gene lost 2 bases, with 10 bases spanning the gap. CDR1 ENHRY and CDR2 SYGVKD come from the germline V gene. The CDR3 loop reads CAISEGGGAYEQYF. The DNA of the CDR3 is TGTGCCATCAGTGAGGGAGGGGGAGCCTACGAGCAGTACTTC.

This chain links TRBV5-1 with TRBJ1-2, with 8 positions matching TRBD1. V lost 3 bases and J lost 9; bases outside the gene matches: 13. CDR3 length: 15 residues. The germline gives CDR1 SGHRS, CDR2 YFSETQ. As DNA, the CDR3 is TGCGCCAGCAGCTCCGCCCCCGGACAGGGTCAGAGCTACACCTTC. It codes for CASSSAPGQGQSYTF.

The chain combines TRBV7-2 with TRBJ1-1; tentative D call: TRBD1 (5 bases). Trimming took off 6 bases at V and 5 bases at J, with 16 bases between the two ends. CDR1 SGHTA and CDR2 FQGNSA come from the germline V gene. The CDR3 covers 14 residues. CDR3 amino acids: CASRQTRERTEAFF. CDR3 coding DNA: TGTGCCAGCAGGCAAACCAGGGAGCGTACTGAAGCTTTCTTT.

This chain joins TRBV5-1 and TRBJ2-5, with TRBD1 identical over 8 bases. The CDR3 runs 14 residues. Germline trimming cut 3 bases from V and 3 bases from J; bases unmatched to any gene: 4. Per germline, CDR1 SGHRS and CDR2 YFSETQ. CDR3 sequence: CASSWQGAEETQYF. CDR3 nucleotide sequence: TGCGCCAGCAGCTGGCAGGGGGCGGAAGAGACCCAGTACTTC.

In DNA form, the CDR3 reads TGTGCCAGCAGCTTAGAAGGGGGTTACAATCAGCCCCAGCATTTT. Protein: CASSLEGGYNQPQHF. The chain recombines TRBV7-2 with TRBJ1-5, with D maybe TRBD1 (6 bases). CDR3 length: 15 amino acids. The ends were cut back, 1 base at V and 3 bases at J, with 10 bases in the middle. The germline CDR1 and CDR2 sequences are SGHTA and FQGNSA.

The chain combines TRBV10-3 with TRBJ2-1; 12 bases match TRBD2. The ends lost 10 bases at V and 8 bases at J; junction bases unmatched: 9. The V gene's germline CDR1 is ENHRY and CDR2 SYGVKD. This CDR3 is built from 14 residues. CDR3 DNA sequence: TGTGCCACCGGGGGGACTAGCGGGTTATATGAGCAGTTCTTC. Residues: CATGGTSGLYEQFF.

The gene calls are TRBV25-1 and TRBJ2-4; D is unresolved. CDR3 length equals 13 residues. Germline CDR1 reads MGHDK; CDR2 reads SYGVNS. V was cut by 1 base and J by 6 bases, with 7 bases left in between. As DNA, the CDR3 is TGTGCCAGCAGTGAATCCGAGCGAAACATTCAGTACTTC. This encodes CASSESERNIQYF.

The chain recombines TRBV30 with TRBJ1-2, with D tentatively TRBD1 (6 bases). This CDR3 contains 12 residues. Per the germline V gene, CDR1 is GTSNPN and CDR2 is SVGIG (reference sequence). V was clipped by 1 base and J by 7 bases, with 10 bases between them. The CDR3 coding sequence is TGTGCCTGGAGTGCAACAGGGATTGGCTACACCTTC. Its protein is CAWSATGIGYTF.

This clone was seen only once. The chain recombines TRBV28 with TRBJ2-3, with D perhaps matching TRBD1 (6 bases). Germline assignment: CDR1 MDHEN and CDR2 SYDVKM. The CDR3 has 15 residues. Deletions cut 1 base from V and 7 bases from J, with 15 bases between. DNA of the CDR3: TGTGCCAGCAGTTTATCCACCACAGGGATTAATACGCAGTATTTT. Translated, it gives CASSLSTTGINTQYF. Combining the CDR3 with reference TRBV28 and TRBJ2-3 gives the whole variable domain DVKVTQSSRYLVKRTGEKVFLECVQDMDHENMFWYRQDPGLGLRLIYFSYDVKMKEKGDIPEGYSVSREKKERFSLILESASTNQTSMYLCASSLSTTGINTQYFGPGTRLTVL.

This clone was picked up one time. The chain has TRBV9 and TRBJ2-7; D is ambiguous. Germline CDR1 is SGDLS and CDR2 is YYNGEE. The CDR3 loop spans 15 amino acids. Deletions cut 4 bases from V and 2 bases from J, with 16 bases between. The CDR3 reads CASSPRLDVAYEQYF. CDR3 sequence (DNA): TGTGCCAGCAGCCCTCGACTCGACGTAGCCTACGAGCAGTACTTC.

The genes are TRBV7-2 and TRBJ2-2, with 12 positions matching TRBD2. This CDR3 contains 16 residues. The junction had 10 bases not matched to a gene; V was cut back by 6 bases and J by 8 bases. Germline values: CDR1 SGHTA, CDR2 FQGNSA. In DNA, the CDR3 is TGTGCCAGCAGTCGAACTAGCGGGGGGCCTTCAGGGGAGCTGTTTTTT. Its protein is CASSRTSGGPSGELFF. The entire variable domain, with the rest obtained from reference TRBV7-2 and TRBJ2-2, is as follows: GAGVSQSPSNKVTEKGKDVELRCDPISGHTALYWYRQSLGQGLEFLIYFQGNSAPDKSGLPSDRFSAERTGGSVSTLTIQRTQQEDSAVYLCASSRTSGGPSGELFFGEGSRLTVL.

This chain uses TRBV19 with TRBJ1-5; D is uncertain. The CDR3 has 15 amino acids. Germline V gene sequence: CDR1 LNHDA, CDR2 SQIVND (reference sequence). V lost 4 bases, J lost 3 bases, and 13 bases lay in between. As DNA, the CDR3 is TGTGCCAGTAGTAGCGGGTACAGACCCAATCAGCCCCAGCATTTT. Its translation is CASSSGYRPNQPQHF.

CDR3 nucleotides: TGTGCCAGCAGCGTAAGGGGTGGCGACATTCAGTACTTC. Its protein product is CASSVRGGDIQYF. V usage is TRBV9 and J usage is TRBJ2-4, with D perhaps TRBD1 (5 bases). CDR1 SGDLS and CDR2 YYNGEE come from the germline V gene. V was clipped by 1 base and J by 8 bases, with 10 bases between them. CDR3 length: 13 residues.

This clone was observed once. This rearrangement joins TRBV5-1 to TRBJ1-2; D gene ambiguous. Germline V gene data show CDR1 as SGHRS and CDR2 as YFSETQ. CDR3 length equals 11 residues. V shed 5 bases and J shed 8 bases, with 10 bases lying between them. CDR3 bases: TGCGCCAGCAGTGAGGGAGAAGGCTACACCTTC. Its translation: CASSEGEGYTF. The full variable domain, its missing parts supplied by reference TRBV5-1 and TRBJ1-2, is KAGVTQTPRYLIKTRGQQVTLSCSPISGHRSVSWYQQTPGQGLQFLFEYFSETQRNKGNFPGRFSGRQFSNSRSEMNVSTLELGDSALYLCASSEGEGYTFGSGTRLTVV.

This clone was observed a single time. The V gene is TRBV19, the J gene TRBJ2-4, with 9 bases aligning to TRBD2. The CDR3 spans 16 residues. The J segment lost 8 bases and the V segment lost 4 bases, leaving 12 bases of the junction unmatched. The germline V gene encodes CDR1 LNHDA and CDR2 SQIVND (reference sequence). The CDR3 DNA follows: TGTGCCAGTAGTACCCACGGCGGGGGGGTGTATGACATTCAGTACTTC. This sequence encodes CASSTHGGGVYDIQYF.